This passage covers 11 T cell receptor beta chains from one sample sequenced in a study of CD8 T cells in ankylosing spondylitis. The study, taken as a whole, reports: Among TCR beta sequences, a motif of eight highly homologous variants appeared characteristic of ankylosing spondylitis blood.

Their antigens are not known. TCRdb reanalysed the 5' RACE reads using MiXCR and keeps one entry per CDR3 protein. Among 750,000 to 850,000 distinct CDR3 sequences listed, about 10% were seen once. The sample comprised blood, either unsorted or a sorted T cell fraction (not recorded which). These receptors were collected from a male donor with ankylosing spondylitis.

There are a few counts of this clonotype. This chain uses TRBV7-2 with TRBJ1-1; TRBD1 is a possible D gene (5 bases). The CDR3 contains 15 residues. Germline V gene sequence: CDR1 SGHTA, CDR2 FQGNSA. The germline V and J ends were trimmed by 2 bases and 1 base, with 11 bases remaining between them. The CDR3 nucleotides read TGTGCCAGCAGCTTACAAGGGGTAGCGAACACTGAAGCTTTCTTT. It yields the protein CASSLQGVANTEAFF.

This clonotype occurred many times. The chain couples TRBV4-3 to TRBJ2-1; 7 bases agree with TRBD2. V lost 1 base, J lost 7 bases, and 13 bases stayed unmatched. In germline, CDR1 is LGHNA, CDR2 YSLEER. This CDR3 comprises 17 residues. This CDR3 is CASSQVVSSGEVNEQFF. The CDR3 region has the DNA TGCGCCAGCAGCCAAGTGGTTTCCAGCGGGGAGGTGAATGAGCAGTTCTTC.

V and J are TRBV7-9 and TRBJ2-7; D remains unclear. The CDR3 extends over 16 amino acids. Per germline, CDR1 SEHNR and CDR2 FQNEAQ (reference sequence). V shed 1 base and J shed 1 base, with 14 bases lying between them. The CDR3 sequence is CASSLEGSRLSYEQYF. CDR3 coding DNA: TGTGCCAGCAGCTTAGAGGGCAGCAGATTGTCCTACGAGCAGTACTTC.

The V gene is TRBV10-3, the J gene TRBJ2-7, with 11 bases lining up with TRBD2. The CDR3 runs to 14 residues. Germline V lookup: CDR1 ENHRY, CDR2 SYGVKD. V lost 4 bases, J lost 3 bases, and 2 bases stayed unmatched. CDR3 amino acids: CAISALAGVYEQYF. The CDR3 DNA is TGTGCCATCAGTGCACTAGCGGGAGTCTACGAGCAGTACTTC.

Remarks on this clonotype: One junction end disagrees with the germline gene, perhaps due to a read error. The V gene is TRBV11-2, the J gene TRBJ2-5; unclear D gene. From germline, CDR1 is SGHAT and CDR2 FQNNGV. This CDR3 has 13 residues. The CDR3 here is CASSLWGQGTQYF. The CDR3 DNA reads TGTGCCAGCAGCTTATGGGGTCAAGGGACCCAGTACTTC.

V gene TRBV10-3 combines with J gene TRBJ2-3, with 11 bases aligning to TRBD1. V lost 5 bases to trimming and J lost 4 bases; unmatched junction nucleotides: 5. The germline gives CDR1 ENHRY, CDR2 SYGVKD. This CDR3 contains 15 residues. The CDR3 loop is CAISLDRGQSDTQYF. For the CDR3, the DNA is TGTGCCATCAGTTTGGACAGGGGGCAATCAGATACGCAGTATTTT.

J is TRBJ2-3 and V is TRBV28; 7 positions agree with TRBD2. The CDR3 totals 15 residues. V shed 4 bases, J shed 6 bases, and the junction held 10 bases outside the gene matches. Per germline, CDR1 MDHEN and CDR2 SYDVKM. The CDR3 protein is CASSYGTTMGDTQYF. DNA of the CDR3: TGTGCCAGCAGTTATGGGACTACCATGGGGGATACGCAGTATTTT.

The J gene is TRBJ2-1, the V gene TRBV6-2 or TRBV6-3; D perhaps matches TRBD2 (7 bases). Trimming removed 8 bases from V and 7 bases from J, with 18 bases in between. The CDR3 consists of 14 residues. Germline loops: CDR1 MNHEY, CDR2 SVGEGT. This chain's CDR3 is CASGLGGAGNEQFF. The CDR3 bases are TGTGCCAGCGGTTTAGGGGGGGCCGGGAATGAGCAGTTCTTC.

This clonotype was observed at least ten times. V and J are TRBV29-1 and TRBJ2-1; 7 bases fit TRBD2. Germline trimming cut 3 bases from V and 0 bases from J; bases unmatched to any gene: 2. Germline V lookup: CDR1 SQVTM, CDR2 ANQGSEA. The CDR3 runs 14 residues. CDR3 nucleotides: TGCAGCGTTGAGCCTAGCGGCTCCTACAATGAGCAGTTCTTC. This encodes CSVEPSGSYNEQFF.

In its sample, this clonotype was seen a few times. The chain employs TRBV6-5 and TRBJ2-7; TRBD1 matches 8 bases. CDR3 length equals 16 residues. The trim removed 0 bases at V and 5 bases at J, leaving 9 bases unmatched. Looked up from germline, CDR1 is MNHEY and CDR2 is SVGAGI. CDR3 coding DNA: TGTGCCAGCAGTTACTCCCCGGCAGGGGGCAAAGACGAGCAGTACTTC. Protein sequence: CASSYSPAGGKDEQYF.

This clonotype has only a few counts. This likely comes from a read error, as the CDR3 has no conserved phenylalanine or tryptophan at its end. Because the CDR3's place on the DNA is in doubt, the DNA is left out and the CDR3 is given as listed by TCRdb. V gene TRBV5-4 combines with J gene TRBJ1-2; TRBD1 is the table's D call and was not checked against the DNA. CDR1 is SGHNT, CDR2 YYREEE, per germline (reference sequence). The CDR3 extends over 14 residues, inclusive of both ends. CDR3 sequence: CASSPIPDRGEAHM.